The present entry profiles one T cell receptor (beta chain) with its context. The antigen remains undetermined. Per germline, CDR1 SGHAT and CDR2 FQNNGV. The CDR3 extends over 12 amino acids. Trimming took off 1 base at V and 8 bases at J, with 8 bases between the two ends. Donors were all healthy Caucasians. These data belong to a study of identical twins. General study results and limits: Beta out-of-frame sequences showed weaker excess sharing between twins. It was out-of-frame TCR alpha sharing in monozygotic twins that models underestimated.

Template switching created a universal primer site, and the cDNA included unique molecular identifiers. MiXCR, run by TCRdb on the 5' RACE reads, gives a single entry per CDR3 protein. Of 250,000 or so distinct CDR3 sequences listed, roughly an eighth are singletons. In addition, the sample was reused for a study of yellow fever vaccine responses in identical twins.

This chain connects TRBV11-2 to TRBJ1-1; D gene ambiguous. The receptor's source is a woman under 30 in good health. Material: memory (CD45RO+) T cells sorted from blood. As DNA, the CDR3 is TGTGCCAGCAGCTTAGCAGGACTCGAAGCTTTCTTT. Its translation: CASSLAGLEAFF.